What follows describes a single T cell receptor (beta chain). Its antigen is as yet unknown. These data originate in a study of long-term antiretroviral therapy in people with HIV. Each HIV-infected participant was given treatment in the United States. Study-wide points: The data indicate that diversity increased after ART but remained below transplant donor controls.

Sequencing relied on immunoSEQ assay v3.0, run at survey level. Data came from immunoSEQ multiplex PCR; TCRdb stores just in-frame clones and leaves some out. This table has fewer than 30,000 clones, roughly 79% appearing once. This clonotype was obtained from a man aged 25-45 years with HIV. Sequencing was performed on unsorted PBMCs, taken 2.1 years after starting antiretroviral therapy.

CDR3 sequence: CASSPSGGYGYTF. CDR3 in DNA: TGTGCCAGTAGTCCCTCAGGGGGCTATGGCTACACCTTC. This sequence joins TRBV19 and TRBJ1-2; 7 nucleotides agree with TRBD1. CDR3 size: 13 residues. J lost 4 bases, V lost 5 bases, and 4 bases had no gene match. CDR1 is LNHDA and CDR2 is SQIVND in the germline V gene (reference sequence).